Each of the 8 T cell receptor beta chains below was sequenced from the same sample in a study of technical replicates of blood from four donors. Clones were read by immunoSEQ multiplex PCR, and TCRdb kept only the in-frame ones, dropping some. The sample consists of 65,000 to 70,000 clones, approximately 89% of them appearing once. The sample comprised PBMCs. These receptors were obtained from a human donor in good health. Some clones in this sample may be carry-over from other donors' samples.

The chain employs TRBV5-6 and TRBJ1-2; D unresolved. V was cut by 1 base and J by 1 base, with 11 bases left in between. Germline V CDR1 and CDR2: SGHDT, YYEEEE. The length of the CDR3 is 15 residues. CDR3 coding DNA: TGTGCCAGCAGCTTGCCAGGCGGACTTAACTATGGCTACACCTTC. Translated, it gives CASSLPGGLNYGYTF.

The count of this clone is one. This rearrangement joins TRBV2 to TRBJ2-7; maybe TRBD2 (5 bases). The CDR3 has 14 amino acids. Germline V gives CDR1 SNHLY, CDR2 FYNNEI. Between the trimmed V and J ends, which lost 10 bases and 0 bases, there was a span of 16 bases. Here the CDR3 DNA reads TGTGCCACCTTGAGCGGTCCAAGCTCCTACGAGCAGTACTTC. Amino acids: CATLSGPSSYEQYF.

The CDR3: CASSRPRTSLYEQFF. CDR3 DNA: TGTGCCAGCAGTCGCCCGAGGACTAGCCTATATGAGCAGTTCTTC. The chain recombines TRBV6-5 with TRBJ2-1, with 8 nucleotides matching TRBD2. V trimming: 5 bases; J trimming: 8 bases; junction bases outside the gene matches: 11. The CDR3 length is 15 residues. CDR1 is MNHEY, CDR2 SVGAGI, per germline.

The CDR3 spells CASSIGPRGEKLFF. As DNA, the CDR3 is TGTGCCAGTAGTATAGGGCCACGAGGAGAAAAACTGTTTTTT. V usage is TRBV19 and J usage is TRBJ1-4; D remains unclear. Trimming stripped 1 base from V and 8 bases from J, with 11 bases between. The CDR3 is 14 amino acids. Germline CDR1 is LNHDA and CDR2 is SQIVND (reference sequence).

This chain connects TRBV5-1 to TRBJ1-1; TRBD1 might be the D (5 bases). The CDR3 length is 13 residues. Trimming stripped 4 bases from V and 5 bases from J, with 12 bases between. The V gene's germline CDR1 is SGHRS and CDR2 YFSETQ. The CDR3 loop reads CASSPLGGTEAFF. CDR3 DNA: TGCGCCAGCAGCCCACTGGGGGGAACTGAAGCTTTCTTT. Full variable domain (missing parts from reference TRBV5-1 and TRBJ1-1): KAGVTQTPRYLIKTRGQQVTLSCSPISGHRSVSWYQQTPGQGLQFLFEYFSETQRNKGNFPGRFSGRQFSNSRSEMNVSTLELGDSALYLCASSPLGGTEAFFGQGTRLTVV.

The chain joins TRBV7-2 to TRBJ2-2; 10 nucleotides align to TRBD2. The trim removed 4 bases at V and 4 bases at J, leaving 6 bases unmatched. The CDR3 consists of 16 residues. Germline V gives CDR1 SGHTA, CDR2 FQGNSA. CDR3 region: CASSSLAGAGTGELFF. The CDR3 coding sequence is TGTGCCAGCAGCTCCCTAGCGGGGGCGGGCACCGGGGAGCTGTTTTTT. Filled out from reference TRBV7-2 and TRBJ2-2, the complete variable domain reads GAGVSQSPSNKVTEKGKDVELRCDPISGHTALYWYRQSLGQGLEFLIYFQGNSAPDKSGLPSDRFSAERTGGSVSTLTIQRTQQEDSAVYLCASSSLAGAGTGELFFGEGSRLTVL.

CDR3 sequence: CASSLGASTGRQETQYF. The CDR3, as DNA: TGTGCCAGCAGCTTAGGGGCTTCGACAGGGAGGCAAGAGACCCAGTACTTC. The chain uses TRBV7-8 and TRBJ2-5; a weak D match, TRBD1 (7 bases). Per the germline V gene, CDR1 is SGHVS and CDR2 is FQNEAQ. The CDR3 consists of 17 residues. The ends were cut back, 1 base at V and 2 bases at J, with 17 bases in the middle.

This clone was detected only once. This rearrangement joins TRBV7-9 to TRBJ2-7; 10 positions match TRBD1. Trimming removed 5 bases from V and 2 bases from J; junction bases left unmatched: 6. Germline V CDR1 and CDR2: SEHNR, FQNEAQ (reference sequence). There are 15 residues in the CDR3. CDR3 in DNA: TGTGCCAGCAGCCCGGGACAGGGGCGAACCTACGAGCAGTACTTC. Translated: CASSPGQGRTYEQYF.